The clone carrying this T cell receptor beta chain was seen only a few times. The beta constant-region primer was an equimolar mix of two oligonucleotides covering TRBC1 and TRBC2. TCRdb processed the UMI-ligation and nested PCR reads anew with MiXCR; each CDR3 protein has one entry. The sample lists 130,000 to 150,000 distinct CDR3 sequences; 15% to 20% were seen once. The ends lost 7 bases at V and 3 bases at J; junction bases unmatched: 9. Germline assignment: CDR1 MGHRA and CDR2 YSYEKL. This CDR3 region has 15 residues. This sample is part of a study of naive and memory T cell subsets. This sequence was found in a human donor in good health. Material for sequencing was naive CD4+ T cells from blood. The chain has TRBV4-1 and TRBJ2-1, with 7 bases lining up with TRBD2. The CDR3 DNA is TGCGCCAGCACCCCCCGGGACTACTTCTACAATGAGCAGTTCTTC. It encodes CASTPRDYFYNEQFF.